The 9 T cell receptor beta chains in this list originate from one sample, sequenced in a study of identical twins (dated by TCRdb to 2016 to 2018). Receptors were amplified or captured by 5' RACE. Sequencing instrument: Illumina HiSeq 2000. TCRdb reprocessing: public reads trimmed at Q25 with fastp, clones called with MiXCR, in-frame beta chains kept. Under each unique CDR3 protein, matching rows form one entry showing the most common genes and DNA. The sample records fewer than 250,000 distinct CDR3 sequences, about 7.5% of which are singletons. The top ten clonotypes cover roughly 5.4% of the sample. The data were also submitted as part of a second study, on yellow fever vaccine responses in identical twins.

Sequencing input: CD8+ T cells sorted from blood. Receptor source: a woman younger than 30 in good health.

In its sample, this clonotype was seen a few times. The V gene is TRBV6-2 or TRBV6-3, the J gene TRBJ1-1, with a weak D call TRBD1 (5 bases). CDR3 length: 15 amino acids. The V and J ends lost 6 bases and 6 bases respectively, with 20 bases between them. Germline CDR1 MNHEY, CDR2 SVGEGT. CDR3 region: CASSPTQGVGPEAFF. The CDR3 nucleotides are TGTGCCAGCAGCCCTACCCAGGGCGTGGGGCCTGAAGCTTTCTTT.

The rearrangement joins TRBV10-2 to TRBJ2-2; D is tentatively TRBD1 or TRBD2 (5 bases each). V lost 2 bases and J lost 4, with 11 bases in between. Germline V CDR1 and CDR2: WSHSY, SAAADI. This CDR3 is 15 amino acids long. The CDR3 sequence: CASSERDLSTGELFF. The DNA of the CDR3 is TGCGCCAGCAGTGAGAGGGACCTGAGCACCGGGGAGCTGTTTTTT.

The rearrangement joins TRBV7-9 to TRBJ2-7; TRBD2 agrees at 12 bases. The CDR3 totals 15 residues. Trimming removed 1 base from V and 5 bases from J; junction bases left unmatched: 3. CDR1 is SEHNR, CDR2 FQNEAQ, per germline (reference sequence). This chain's CDR3 is CASSLGLAGDHEQYF. The CDR3 DNA sequence: TGTGCCAGCAGCTTAGGACTAGCGGGAGATCACGAGCAGTACTTC.

This clonotype was counted a few times. The chain combines TRBV28 with TRBJ2-7; 7 bases fit TRBD1. Trimming took 5 bases from V and 4 from J; bases not matched to a gene: 11. This CDR3 comprises 15 residues. Germline CDR1 reads MDHEN; CDR2 reads SYDVKM. The chain's CDR3 is CASSPRQGTLYEQYV. The DNA for the CDR3 is TGTGCCAGCAGTCCAAGACAGGGTACCTTATACGAGCAGTACGTC.

This clonotype was observed a handful of times. The V gene is TRBV12-3 or TRBV12-4, the J gene TRBJ1-2; D unresolved. V shed 6 bases and J shed 0 bases, with 8 bases lying between them. This CDR3 has 13 amino acids. CDR3 loop: CASSPTPNYGYTF. The CDR3, as DNA: TGTGCCAGCAGCCCGACACCTAACTATGGCTACACCTTC.

This clonotype was found many times. This chain uses TRBV5-1 with TRBJ2-1; D is perhaps TRBD1 (5 bases). The germline V gene encodes CDR1 SGHRS and CDR2 YFSETQ. V was pared by 2 bases and J by 6 bases, with 9 bases between. The CDR3 has 13 residues. CDR3 nucleotide sequence: TGCGCCAGCAGCTTTGGGGCCCCCAATGAGCAGTTCTTC. Residues: CASSFGAPNEQFF.

This clonotype came up many times. The chain joins TRBV6-5 to TRBJ2-7, with D tentatively TRBD1 (5 bases). Trimming took off 2 bases at V and 3 bases at J, with 8 bases between the two ends. The CDR3 sequence is 13 residues long. Germline V gene sequence: CDR1 MNHEY, CDR2 SVGAGI. CDR3 in amino acids: CASSYDRGYEQYF. CDR3 coding DNA: TGTGCCAGCAGTTACGATAGGGGCTACGAGCAGTACTTC.

V is TRBV4-1 and J is TRBJ2-1, with D possibly TRBD2 on 5 matching bases. The CDR3 sequence is 14 residues long. Deletions cut 3 bases from V and 8 bases from J, with 14 bases between. Germline values: CDR1 MGHRA, CDR2 YSYEKL. CDR3 in DNA: TGCGCCAGCAGCCAGGCCCCTCTAGCTGATGAGCAGTTCTTC. The encoded protein is CASSQAPLADEQFF.

This clonotype has at least ten counts. J is TRBJ1-1 and V is TRBV10-1; D is undetermined. Trimming shortened V by 5 bases and J by 5 bases, and 12 bases separated the two germline ends. This CDR3 has 13 amino acids. CDR1 and CDR2 from the germline V gene are WNHNN and SYGVQD (reference sequence). The chain's CDR3 is CASSSVLRTEAFF. In DNA form, the CDR3 reads TGCGCCAGCAGTTCAGTCCTGAGGACTGAAGCTTTCTTT.